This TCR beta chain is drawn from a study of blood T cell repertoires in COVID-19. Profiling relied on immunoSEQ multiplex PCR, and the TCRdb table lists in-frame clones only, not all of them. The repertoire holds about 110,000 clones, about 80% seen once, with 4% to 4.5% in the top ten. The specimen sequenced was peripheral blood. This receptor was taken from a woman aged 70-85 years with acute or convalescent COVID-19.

The CDR3 nucleotides read TGTGCCAGTAGTATAAGGACTAGCGGGGTCAATGAGCAGTTCTTC. It encodes CASSIRTSGVNEQFF. V and J are TRBV19 and TRBJ2-1; the match to TRBD2 covers 12 bases. The germline gives CDR1 LNHDA, CDR2 SQIVND (reference sequence). The J segment lost 6 bases and the V segment lost 2 bases, leaving 2 bases of the junction unmatched. The CDR3 is made up of 15 amino acids. The whole variable domain, remainder taken from reference TRBV19 and TRBJ2-1, is DGGITQSPKYLFRKEGQNVTLSCEQNLNHDAMYWYRQDPGQGLRLIYYSQIVNDFQKGDIAEGYSVSREKKESFPLTVTSAQKNPTAFYLCASSIRTSGVNEQFFGPGTRLTVL.